This T cell receptor (beta chain) originates from a study of cytomegalovirus exposure and HLA in healthy donors. The overall study: Early release data held 80 million to 100 million unique TCRs from HLA-typed donors. Study results and limitations: Presence/absence results assume similar sequencing depth per donor, which may not hold. Later on, an analysis found that several of the most significant clusters appeared to be linked to common viral pathogens, which included parvovirus B19. More clonal expansion characterized HLA-associated TCR beta chains than equally common others in a later analysis.

PCR primers comprised 60 Vbeta and 13 Jbeta primers. Sequencing was performed with immunoSEQ multiplex PCR; in TCRdb, only in-frame clones are kept and a portion is missing. The sample yields 200,000 or so clones, approximately 85% seen once. CDR1 MNHNS and CDR2 SASEGT come from the germline V gene. The length of the CDR3 is 14 residues. Trimming left V 2 bases short and J 8 bases short, with 12 bases between. Turning to this clone: Antigen specificity is unknown.

The chain couples TRBV6-1 to TRBJ2-2; D uncertain. The clonotype was recovered from a woman aged 18-35 years in good health and CMV-seronegative. Sequenced sample: PBMCs. CDR3 loop: CASSEFRVAGELFF. The CDR3 bases are TGTGCCAGCAGTGAATTCCGAGTAGCTGGGGAGCTGTTTTTT.